This T cell receptor beta chain was recorded in a study of regulatory T cells in long-lasting Graves disease. In its sample, this clonotype was seen many times. Its antigen remains unknown. CDR1 is MNHNS and CDR2 is SASEGT in the germline V gene. The CDR3 has 14 amino acids. The V end was cut by 7 bases, the J end by 0 bases, with 9 bases between. General study points: Reduced TCR diversity was observed in persistent Graves' patients versus newly diagnosed patients.

Investigators prepared the TCR beta libraries by applying iRepertoire HTBI primers and Arm-PCR of CDR3 regions. TCRdb analysed the multiplex PCR reads with MiXCR anew, one entry per CDR3 protein. Of roughly 350,000 distinct CDR3 sequences in the sample, approximately 15% were seen once. Time point here: newly diagnosed GD, antithyroid drugs for less than 3 months. Researchers made the TCR library from RNA that was extracted from PBMCs. The source of the patients was an endocrinology department in Xi'an, China. The data also belong to a second study, concerning T cells in Graves' hyperthyroidism and ophthalmopathy. That source adds: Diagnoses were made from clinical symptoms, serum measures (thyroxine and TRAb), thyroid ultrasound and orbital computed tomography. The HTBI primer set was used in a first-round RT-PCR of the TCR CDR3.

The gene calls are TRBV6-1 and TRBJ1-4, with a possible D match to TRBD1 (5 bases). The receptor's source is a man aged 35-49 years with Graves disease. The material was peripheral blood mononuclear cells (PBMCs), obtained at new diagnosis, from a patient treated with antithyroid drugs. The CDR3 sequence: CASTRQPTNEKLFF. The CDR3 DNA sequence: TGTGCCAGCACCCGACAGCCAACTAATGAAAAACTGTTTTTT.